A selection of T cell receptor beta chains follows, all from one sample in a study of blood T cell repertoires in COVID-19. Profiled with immunoSEQ multiplex PCR; TCRdb holds only in-frame clones, not every one. The sample holds roughly 250,000 clones; 60% to 75% are singletons and the top ten take 3.3%. Specimen: peripheral blood. The receptor source for this set is an elderly woman with acute or convalescent COVID-19. CDR3s include the opening cysteine and the closing phenylalanine or tryptophan. Fields, in order: D gene, V gene, CDR3 length, J gene, clone size, CDR3 protein, CDR3 DNA. A D gene is named only where the DNA matches it firmly. Rows may omit the clone size; those that give it use once, few, many or a size class.

>.|TRBV5-4|15|TRBJ2-3|few
CASSLGYYSTDTQYF
TGTGCCAGCAGCTTGGGTTACTATAGCACAGATACGCAGTATTTT
>.|TRBV3-1/TRBV3-2|15|TRBJ1-1|.
CASRWGGAVNTEAFF
TGTGCCAGCAGATGGGGGGGGGCTGTGAACACTGAAGCTTTCTTT
>TRBD2|TRBV7-2|14|TRBJ2-7|once
CASSLTSGRAEQYF
TGTGCCAGCAGCTTAACTAGCGGGAGGGCTGAGCAGTACTTC
>.|TRBV2|13|TRBJ2-5|.
CASSVGISETQYF
TGTGCCAGCAGTGTCGGGATATCGGAGACCCAGTACTTC
>TRBD1|TRBV30|13|TRBJ1-3|few
CAYTGGSGNTIYF
TGTGCCTACACAGGGGGTTCTGGAAACACCATATATTTT
>TRBD2|TRBV5-6|15|TRBJ2-5|.
CASSRISGTQETQYF
TGTGCCAGCAGCCGTATTAGCGGGACCCAAGAGACCCAGTACTTC
>TRBD1|TRBV29-1|14|TRBJ1-2|.
CSDSPGQVFRGYTF
TGCAGCGACAGTCCGGGACAGGTTTTCCGAGGCTACACCTTC
>TRBD1|TRBV3-1/TRBV3-2|19|TRBJ2-2|.
CASSNAYYRTGWNTGELFF
TGTGCCAGCAGCAACGCTTACTACAGGACAGGGTGGAACACCGGGGAGCTGTTTTTT
>.|TRBV27|13|TRBJ2-1|.
CASSLSSYNEQFF
TGTGCCAGCAGTCTTAGCTCCTACAATGAGCAGTTCTTC
>.|TRBV6-5|13|TRBJ1-1|.
CASSRQENTEAFF
TGTGCCAGCAGTCGTCAGGAGAACACTGAAGCTTTCTTT
>.|TRBV19|15|TRBJ1-3|few
CASSILAVSGNTIYF
TGTGCCAGTAGTATATTGGCAGTCTCTGGAAACACCATATATTTT
>.|TRBV6-6|13|TRBJ1-6|.
CASSRGANSPLHF
TGTGCCAGCAGTCGGGGGGCTAATTCACCCCTCCACTTT
>TRBD1|TRBV19|16|TRBJ2-1|.
CASSIVGQGSYNEQFF
TGTGCCAGTAGTATAGTCGGACAGGGGTCCTACAATGAGCAGTTCTTC
>.|TRBV11-2|15|TRBJ2-1|.
CASSFRSDSYNEQFF
TGTGCCAGCAGCTTTCGGTCTGACTCCTACAATGAGCAGTTCTTC
>TRBD1|TRBV5-1|14|TRBJ1-2|.
CASSPRQGARGYTF
TGCGCCAGCAGCCCGCGACAGGGGGCACGTGGCTACACCTTC
>TRBD1|TRBV28|12|TRBJ1-2|.
CASRGTGYGYTF
TGTGCCAGCAGAGGGACAGGCTATGGCTACACCTTC
>.|TRBV10-3|12|TRBJ2-3|.
CATRQGTDTQYF
TGTGCCACCCGCCAGGGCACAGATACGCAGTATTTT
>TRBD1|TRBV2|14|TRBJ1-2|.
CASSRTGLPYGYTF
TGTGCCAGCAGTCGGACAGGGCTCCCCTATGGCTACACCTTC